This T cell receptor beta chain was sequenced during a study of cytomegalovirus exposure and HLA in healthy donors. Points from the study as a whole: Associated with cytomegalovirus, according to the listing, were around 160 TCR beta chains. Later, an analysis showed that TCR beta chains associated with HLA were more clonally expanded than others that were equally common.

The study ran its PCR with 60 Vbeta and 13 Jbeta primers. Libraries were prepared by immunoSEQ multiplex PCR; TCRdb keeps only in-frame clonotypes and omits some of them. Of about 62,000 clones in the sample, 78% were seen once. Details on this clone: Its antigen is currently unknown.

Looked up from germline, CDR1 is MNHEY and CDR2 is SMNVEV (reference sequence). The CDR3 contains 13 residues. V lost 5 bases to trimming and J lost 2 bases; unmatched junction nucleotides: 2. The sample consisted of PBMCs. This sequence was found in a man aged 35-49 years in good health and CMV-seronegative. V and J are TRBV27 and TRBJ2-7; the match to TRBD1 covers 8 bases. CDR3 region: CASSGQGPYEQYF. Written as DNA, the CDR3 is TGTGCCAGCAGTGGACAGGGCCCCTACGAGCAGTACTTC.